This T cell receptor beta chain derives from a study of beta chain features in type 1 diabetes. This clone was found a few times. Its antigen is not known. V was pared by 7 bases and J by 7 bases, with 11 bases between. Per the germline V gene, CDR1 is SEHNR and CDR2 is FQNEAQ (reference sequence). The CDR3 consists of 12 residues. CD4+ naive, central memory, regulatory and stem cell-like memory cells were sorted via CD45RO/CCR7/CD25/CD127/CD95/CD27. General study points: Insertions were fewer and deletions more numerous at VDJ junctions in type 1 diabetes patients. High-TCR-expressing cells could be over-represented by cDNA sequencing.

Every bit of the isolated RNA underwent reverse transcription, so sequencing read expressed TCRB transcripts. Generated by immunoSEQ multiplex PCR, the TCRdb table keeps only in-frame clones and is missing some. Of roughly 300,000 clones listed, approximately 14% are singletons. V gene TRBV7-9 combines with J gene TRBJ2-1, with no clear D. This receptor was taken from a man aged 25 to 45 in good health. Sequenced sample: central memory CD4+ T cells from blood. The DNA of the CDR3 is TGTGCCAGCACCCTCTTAGGTAATGAGCAGTTCTTC. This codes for CASTLLGNEQFF.